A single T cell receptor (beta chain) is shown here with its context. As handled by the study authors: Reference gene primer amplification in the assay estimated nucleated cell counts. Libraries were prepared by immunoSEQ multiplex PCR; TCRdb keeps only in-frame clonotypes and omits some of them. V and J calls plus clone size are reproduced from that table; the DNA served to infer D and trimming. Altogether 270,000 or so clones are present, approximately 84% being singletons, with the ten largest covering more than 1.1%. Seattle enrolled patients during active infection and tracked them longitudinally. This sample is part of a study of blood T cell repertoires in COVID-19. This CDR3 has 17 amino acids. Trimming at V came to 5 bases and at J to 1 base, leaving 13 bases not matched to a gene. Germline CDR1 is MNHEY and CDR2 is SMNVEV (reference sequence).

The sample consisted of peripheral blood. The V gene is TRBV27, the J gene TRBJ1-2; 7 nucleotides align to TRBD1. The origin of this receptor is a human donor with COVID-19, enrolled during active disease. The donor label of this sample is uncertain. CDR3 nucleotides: TGTGCCAGCAGTCCCAGGACAGGCTATACTTTTAACTATGGCTACACCTTC. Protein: CASSPRTGYTFNYGYTF.